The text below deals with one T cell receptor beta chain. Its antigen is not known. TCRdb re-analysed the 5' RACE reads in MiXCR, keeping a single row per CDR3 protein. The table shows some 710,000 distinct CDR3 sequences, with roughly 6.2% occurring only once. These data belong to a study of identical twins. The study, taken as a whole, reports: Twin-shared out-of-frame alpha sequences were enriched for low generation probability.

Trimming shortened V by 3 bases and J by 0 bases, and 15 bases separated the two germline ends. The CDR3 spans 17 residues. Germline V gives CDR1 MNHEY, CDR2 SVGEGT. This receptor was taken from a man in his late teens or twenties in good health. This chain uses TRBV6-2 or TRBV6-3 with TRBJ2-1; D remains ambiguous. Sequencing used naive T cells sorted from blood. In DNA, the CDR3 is TGTGCCAGCAGTTATCGATTCGACGTTAGCTCCTACAATGAGCAGTTCTTC. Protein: CASSYRFDVSSYNEQFF.